Sequencing of this T cell receptor beta chain was carried out in a study of response to subunit inactivated influenza vaccine. This clonotype has only a few counts. TCRdb ran MiXCR on the RT-PCR reads and lists one entry per CDR3 protein. Altogether 450,000 to 600,000 distinct CDR3 sequences are present, approximately 7.3% being singletons, with the ten largest covering around 13%. The germline gives CDR1 WSHSY, CDR2 SAAADI. The CDR3 has 14 amino acids. V gave up 5 bases and J gave up 1 base; unmatched junction bases: 2. The receptor's source is a man aged 50 to 75 who received an inactivated influenza vaccine. Sequenced material: PBMCs from blood, taken roughly 24 months after vaccination. The rearrangement joins TRBV10-2 to TRBJ1-1, with 9 bases that match TRBD1. The CDR3 DNA reads as TGCGCCAGCAGTCAACAGGGGGCGAACACTGAAGCTTTCTTT. Its protein is CASSQQGANTEAFF.